Shown below are 22 T cell receptor beta chains from a single sample sequenced in a study of cytomegalovirus exposure and HLA in healthy donors (dated by TCRdb to the late 2010s). The protocol used for the library was the immunoSEQ multiplex PCR assay. For the multiplex PCR, a mixture combining 60 forward primers for TCR Vbeta segments and 13 reverse primers for TCR Jbeta segments was used. TCRdb retrieved this table from immuneACCESS and kept in-frame rearrangements only. Not all clones are present; in checked studies, unresolved V genes account for under half, and no reason is known for the remainder. This sample is represented by around 200,000 clones; 70% to 80% of them were singletons. The ten largest account for roughly a sixth of the sample. The sample taken for sequencing was PBMCs. The origin of the receptors is a man aged 35-49 years in good health and CMV-seronegative.

This chain uses TRBV4-2 with TRBJ2-1; weak D call: TRBD2 (7 bases). V gave up 4 bases and J gave up 0 bases, with 16 bases separating them. Germline V lookup: CDR1 LGHNA, CDR2 YNFKEQ. CDR3 length: 17 amino acids. CDR3 sequence: CASSLRKGGGSYNEQFF. Written as DNA, the CDR3 is TGTGCCAGCAGCCTCCGGAAGGGAGGGGGCTCCTACAATGAGCAGTTCTTC.

CDR3 in DNA: TGCGCCAGCAGCCAAGAGCGGACTAGCGGGGGGGCGGGGAATGAGCAGTTCTTC. This encodes CASSQERTSGGAGNEQFF. This rearrangement joins TRBV4-3 to TRBJ2-1; 15 bases are shared with TRBD2. Germline V gives CDR1 LGHNA, CDR2 YSLEER. V dropped 0 bases and J dropped 7; count of bases not matched to a gene: 7. This CDR3 has 18 residues.

The chain carries TRBV19 and TRBJ2-2, with D perhaps matching TRBD2 (5 bases). There are 17 residues in the CDR3. Trimming took off 5 bases at V and 4 bases at J, with 20 bases between the two ends. From germline, CDR1 is LNHDA and CDR2 SQIVND (reference sequence). CDR3 region: CASSARISAVSTGELFF. The CDR3 DNA reads as TGTGCCAGTAGTGCTCGGATTTCAGCGGTCTCCACCGGGGAGCTGTTTTTT. Complete variable domain (other parts from reference TRBV19 and TRBJ2-2): DGGITQSPKYLFRKEGQNVTLSCEQNLNHDAMYWYRQDPGQGLRLIYYSQIVNDFQKGDIAEGYSVSREKKESFPLTVTSAQKNPTAFYLCASSARISAVSTGELFFGEGSRLTVL.

The rearrangement uses TRBV4-1 and TRBJ1-3; D is unclear. The CDR3 covers 16 residues. Per germline, CDR1 MGHRA and CDR2 YSYEKL. Trimming shortened V by 1 base and J by 0 bases, and 10 bases separated the two germline ends. The chain's CDR3 is CASSQVPPFSGNTIYF. The CDR3 coding sequence is TGCGCCAGCAGCCAAGTCCCCCCTTTCTCTGGAAACACCATATATTTT.

The chain uses TRBV19 and TRBJ2-1; D is undetermined. Germline loops: CDR1 LNHDA, CDR2 SQIVND (reference sequence). V was cut by 3 bases and J by 6 bases, with 6 bases left in between. The CDR3 runs to 12 residues. CDR3 in DNA: TGTGCCAGTAGTATCCGGGTCAATGAGCAGTTCTTC. Translating gives CASSIRVNEQFF.

This clone was seen a single time. The chain links TRBV27 to TRBJ2-6, with 11 bases that match TRBD2. This CDR3 spans 16 amino acids. V lost 9 bases, J lost 1 base, and 5 bases stayed unmatched. Looked up from germline, CDR1 is MNHEY and CDR2 is SMNVEV (reference sequence). The CDR3 sequence is CASKLAGVSGANVLTF. CDR3 in DNA: TGTGCCAGTAAACTAGCGGGAGTTTCTGGGGCCAACGTCCTGACTTTC.

V is TRBV30 and J is TRBJ1-5; D not certain. V lost 0 bases and J lost 3, with 6 bases in between. CDR3 length: 13 residues. The V gene's germline CDR1 is GTSNPN and CDR2 SVGIG (reference sequence). CDR3 loop: CAWSVLDNQPQHF. For the CDR3, the DNA is TGTGCCTGGAGTGTACTCGACAATCAGCCCCAGCATTTT. Complete variable domain (other parts from reference TRBV30 and TRBJ1-5): SQTIHQWPATLVQPVGSPLSLECTVEGTSNPNLYWYRQAAGRGLQLLFYSVGIGQISSEVPQNLSASRPQDRQFILSSKKLLLSDSGFYLCAWSVLDNQPQHFGDGTRLSIL.

The gene calls are TRBV4-3 and TRBJ1-3; weak D call: TRBD1 (5 bases). This CDR3 spans 16 amino acids. Per the germline V gene, CDR1 is LGHNA and CDR2 is YSLEER. Trimming stripped 0 bases from V and 3 bases from J, with 12 bases between. The CDR3 region is CASSQETARNGNTIYF. CDR3 DNA sequence: TGCGCCAGCAGCCAAGAGACAGCCAGAAATGGAAACACCATATATTTT.

V and J are TRBV5-1 and TRBJ2-1; 10 bases agree with TRBD2. Per the germline V gene, CDR1 is SGHRS and CDR2 is YFSETQ. V shed 1 base and J 2 bases; nucleotides not matched to a gene: 3. This CDR3 comprises 16 residues. The CDR3 sequence: CASSLTSGTTYNEQFF. The DNA for the CDR3 is TGCGCCAGCAGCTTGACTAGCGGGACAACCTACAATGAGCAGTTCTTC.

Only a few counts were recorded for this clone. The V and J genes are TRBV11-2 and TRBJ1-1, with D unclear. This CDR3 region has 13 residues. Trimming shortened V by 4 bases and J by 14 bases, and 20 bases separated the two germline ends. Per the germline V gene, CDR1 is SGHAT and CDR2 is FQNNGV. DNA of the CDR3: TGTGCCAGCAGCTCATTAGTAAACAGCCAACCGTTCTTT. This translates into CASSSLVNSQPFF.

The CDR3 reads CASSASGASPDTQYF. As DNA, the CDR3 is TGTGCCAGCAGTGCTAGCGGGGCGTCCCCAGATACGCAGTATTTT. The chain links TRBV2 to TRBJ2-3; the match to TRBD2 covers 9 bases. Unmatched junction bases numbered 6, after V lost 4 bases and J lost 4 bases. Germline assignment: CDR1 SNHLY and CDR2 FYNNEI. This CDR3 is built from 15 residues.

The gene calls are TRBV7-2 and TRBJ2-6; 11 bases align to TRBD1. In germline, CDR1 is SGHTA, CDR2 FQGNSA. This CDR3 region has 17 residues. Losses at the gene ends were 5 bases for V and 2 bases for J; bases not matched to a gene: 5. The CDR3: CASSQAGQGAGANVLTF. CDR3 DNA sequence: TGTGCCAGCAGCCAGGCGGGACAGGGGGCTGGGGCCAACGTCCTGACTTTC.

The CDR3 coding sequence is TGTGCCAGCAGCCAAGATTGGGGCGGCGCTAACTATGGCTACACCTTC. It yields the protein CASSQDWGGANYGYTF. V usage is TRBV4-2 and J usage is TRBJ1-2; D is perhaps TRBD1 (5 bases). Germline CDR1 and CDR2: LGHNA and YNFKEQ. Trimming took 0 bases from V and 0 from J, leaving 11 bases between them. There are 16 residues in the CDR3.

The CDR3 bases are TGTGCCAGCAGCCAAGCGGGACAGAACACCGGGGAGCTGTTTTTT. The encoded protein is CASSQAGQNTGELFF. The rearrangement joins TRBV4-2 to TRBJ2-2, with a possible D match to TRBD1 (6 bases). V gave up 1 base and J gave up 1 base, with 7 bases separating them. Germline-derived CDR1 and CDR2 are LGHNA and YNFKEQ. This CDR3 has 15 amino acids.

V and J are TRBV5-4 and TRBJ2-3; perhaps TRBD2 as D (5 bases). V was pared by 4 bases and J by 1 base, with 16 bases between. The CDR3 is 16 amino acids. Germline CDR1 reads SGHNT; CDR2 reads YYREEE (reference sequence). The CDR3 nucleotides read TGTGCCAGCAGCCCTCCCGGGATGAGGGGCACAGATACGCAGTATTTT. Translating gives CASSPPGMRGTDTQYF. The variable domain in full, completed from reference TRBV5-4 and TRBJ2-3, reads ETGVTQSPTHLIKTRGQQVTLRCSSQSGHNTVSWYQQALGQGPQFIFQYYREEENGRGNFPPRFSGLQFPNYSSELNVNALELDDSALYLCASSPPGMRGTDTQYFGPGTRLTVL.

This clone was observed a single time. The CDR3 protein is CASSSYRGGGYTF. DNA for the CDR3: TGTGCCAGCAGCTCGTACAGGGGCGGGGGCTACACCTTC. J is TRBJ1-2 and V is TRBV13; 7 nucleotides align to TRBD1. Per germline, CDR1 PRHDT and CDR2 FYEKMQ (reference sequence). This CDR3 region has 13 residues. The V and J ends lost 4 bases and 8 bases, in that order; junction bases with no gene match: 7.

In the case of this clone: One end of the junction varies from germline; a read error may be responsible. The genes are TRBV7-9 and TRBJ1-2; tentative D call: TRBD1 (5 bases). The CDR3 totals 15 residues. Germline loops: CDR1 SEHNR, CDR2 FQNEAQ (reference sequence). The DNA for the CDR3 is TGTTCCAGCAGCTTAGGATTCCCGGCCCCAGGGGGCTACACCTTC. It codes for CSSSLGFPAPGGYTF.

The V call is TRBV7-9, the J call TRBJ2-1; 8 positions agree with TRBD2. The CDR3 is made up of 15 amino acids. CDR1 and CDR2 (germline): SEHNR, FQNEAQ (reference sequence). Losses at the gene ends were 5 bases for V and 5 bases for J; bases not matched to a gene: 8. Here the CDR3 reads CASSKTSEKNNEQFF. The CDR3 nucleotides read TGTGCCAGCAGCAAGACTAGCGAGAAGAACAATGAGCAGTTCTTC.

V gene TRBV6-1 combines with J gene TRBJ2-3; 7 bases map to TRBD1. This CDR3 has 13 amino acids. The V gene end was trimmed by 5 bases and the J gene end by 3 bases; junction bases not matched to a gene: 2. The germline gives CDR1 MNHNS, CDR2 SASEGT. The CDR3 is CASSRQGTDTQYF. DNA of the CDR3: TGTGCCAGCAGTCGACAGGGTACAGATACGCAGTATTTT.

J is TRBJ2-1 and V is TRBV7-2; D may be TRBD1 (6 bases). The V gene's germline CDR1 is SGHTA and CDR2 FQGNSA. CDR3 length: 13 residues. With 6 bases removed from V and 9 bases from J, the gap between germline ends came to 15 bases. CDR3 nucleotides: TGTGCCAGCAGAAGGACAGTTTCGGGTGAGCAGTTCTTC. As protein: CASRRTVSGEQFF.

The V and J genes are TRBV10-2 and TRBJ2-7; 7 positions match TRBD1. Germline assignment: CDR1 WSHSY and CDR2 SAAADI. Trimming cost V 6 bases and J 3 bases; bases outside gene matches: 11. This CDR3 contains 15 residues. The CDR3 spells CASSPRQGFNYEQYF. CDR3 sequence (DNA): TGCGCCAGCAGCCCCAGACAGGGCTTTAACTACGAGCAGTACTTC.

A single count supports this clone. The chain carries TRBV19 and TRBJ1-1; 7 bases are a match to TRBD1. V was clipped by 3 bases and J by 0 bases; unmatched bases: 1. CDR1 and CDR2 (germline): LNHDA, SQIVND (reference sequence). The CDR3 runs 14 residues. The CDR3 DNA is TGTGCCAGTAGTATCACAGGGGTGAACACTGAAGCTTTCTTT. Its protein product is CASSITGVNTEAFF.